This is a list of T cell receptor beta chains from one sample in a study of CXCR4 blockade with PD-1 therapy in pancreatic cancer. The assay was immunoSEQ multiplex PCR, and TCRdb's table has in-frame clones only and misses some. This repertoire shows some 4,000 clones, roughly two fifths found once; its top ten account for about a sixth. Sequencing input: tumor tissue. These receptors all stem from a human donor with pancreatic ductal adenocarcinoma. Each CDR3 is given with its conserved first and last residue. D genes are given only for firm matches. The size field is filled for only some rows; it gives once, few, many or a size class.

J | length | D | V | size | CDR3 | DNA
TRBJ1-6 | 15 | - | TRBV4-1 | few | CASSQDRGVGSPLHF | TGCGCCAGCAGCCAAGATCGGGGGGTGGGCTCACCCCTCCACTTT
TRBJ2-1 | 15 | TRBD2 | TRBV2 | few | CASRSGGSSYNEQFF | TGTGCCAGCAGGAGCGGGGGGAGCTCCTACAATGAGCAGTTCTTC
TRBJ2-5 | 13 | - | TRBV18 | - | CASSPNPWETQYF | TGTGCCAGCTCACCTAACCCTTGGGAGACCCAGTACTTC
TRBJ2-7 | 16 | TRBD2 | TRBV11-3 | few | CASSLGASGVTYEQYF | TGTGCCAGCAGCTTAGGAGCTAGCGGGGTAACCTACGAGCAGTACTTC
TRBJ1-5 | 14 | - | TRBV18 | - | CASSPGMGDQPQHF | TGTGCCAGCTCACCCGGAATGGGAGATCAGCCCCAGCATTTT
TRBJ2-7 | 13 | - | TRBV29-1 | - | CSVGVNGDYEQYF | TGCAGCGTTGGGGTTAACGGTGATTACGAGCAGTACTTC
TRBJ1-2 | 13 | - | TRBV29-1 | - | CSVGFQGVFGYTF | TGCAGCGTTGGCTTCCAGGGTGTCTTTGGCTACACCTTC
TRBJ1-2 | 15 | TRBD1 | TRBV18 | - | CASSERDRGLHGYTF | TGTGCCAGCTCAGAACGGGACAGGGGGCTTCATGGCTACACCTTC
TRBJ1-2 | 13 | - | TRBV19 | - | CASSIYGAGGYTF | TGTGCCAGTAGTATATATGGGGCCGGCGGCTACACCTTC
TRBJ2-1 | 14 | - | TRBV7-6 | - | CASSPLTISNEQFF | TGTGCCAGCAGCCCGTTGACGATTAGTAATGAGCAGTTCTTC
TRBJ1-1 | 14 | - | TRBV9 | few | CASSAGRAGTEAFF | TGTGCCAGCAGCGCGGGCCGGGCAGGGACTGAAGCTTTCTTT
TRBJ2-5 | 14 | - | TRBV19 | - | CASSSMGGEETQYF | TGTGCCAGTAGTAGCATGGGGGGCGAGGAGACCCAGTACTTC
TRBJ2-5 | 13 | - | TRBV18 | - | CASSPGLQETQYF | TGTGCCAGCTCACCGGGGCTCCAAGAGACCCAGTACTTC